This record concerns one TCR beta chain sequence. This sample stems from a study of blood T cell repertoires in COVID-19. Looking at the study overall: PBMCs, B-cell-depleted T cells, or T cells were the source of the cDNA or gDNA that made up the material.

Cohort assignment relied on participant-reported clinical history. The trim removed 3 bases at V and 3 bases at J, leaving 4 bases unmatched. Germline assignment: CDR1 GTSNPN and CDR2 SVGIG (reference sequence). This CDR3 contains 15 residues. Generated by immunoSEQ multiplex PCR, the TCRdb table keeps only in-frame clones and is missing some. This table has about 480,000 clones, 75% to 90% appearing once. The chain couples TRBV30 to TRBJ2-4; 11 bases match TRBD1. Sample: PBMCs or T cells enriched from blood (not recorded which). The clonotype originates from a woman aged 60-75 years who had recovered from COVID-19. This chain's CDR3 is CAWSSGTGGKNIQYF. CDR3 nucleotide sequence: TGTGCCTGGAGCTCCGGGACAGGGGGCAAAAACATTCAGTACTTC.